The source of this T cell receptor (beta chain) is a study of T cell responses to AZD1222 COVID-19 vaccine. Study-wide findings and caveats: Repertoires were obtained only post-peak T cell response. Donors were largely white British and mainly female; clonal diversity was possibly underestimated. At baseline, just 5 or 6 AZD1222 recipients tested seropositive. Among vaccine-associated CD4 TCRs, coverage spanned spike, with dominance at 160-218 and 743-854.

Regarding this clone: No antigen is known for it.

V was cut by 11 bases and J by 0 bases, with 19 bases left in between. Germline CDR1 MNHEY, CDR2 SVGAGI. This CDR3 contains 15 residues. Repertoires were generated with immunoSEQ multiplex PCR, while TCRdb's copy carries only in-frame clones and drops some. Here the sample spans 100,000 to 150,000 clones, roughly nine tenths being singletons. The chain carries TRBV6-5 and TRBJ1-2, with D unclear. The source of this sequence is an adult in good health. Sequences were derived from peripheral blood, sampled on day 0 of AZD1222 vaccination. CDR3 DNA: TGTGCCGGCGGGGAGAATGTTAACCCTAACTATGGCTACACCTTC. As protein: CAGGENVNPNYGYTF.